This passage covers 10 T cell receptor beta chains from one sample sequenced in a study of OX40 agonist ivuxolimab in advanced cancers. Sequenced by immunoSEQ multiplex PCR; TCRdb stores in-frame clones only, minus some. The sample consists of 70,000 to 95,000 clones, around 86% of them appearing once. The material sequenced was CD4+ or CD8+ T cells sorted from blood, taken in a trial of the OX40 agonist ivuxolimab. Receptors originate from an adult with an advanced solid tumor such as melanoma, head and neck, liver or kidney cancer.

The chain carries TRBV7-9 and TRBJ1-4, with a possible D match to TRBD1 (6 bases). The V end was cut by 10 bases, the J end by 10 bases, with 22 bases between. Per the germline V gene, CDR1 is SEHNR and CDR2 is FQNEAQ (reference sequence). The CDR3 sequence is 14 residues long. The CDR3, as DNA: TGTGCCACCGGTGTCAGGGGCCCCGGACGAAAACTGTTTTTT. Its protein product is CATGVRGPGRKLFF.

This clone has only a few counts. V gene TRBV6-1 combines with J gene TRBJ1-5; TRBD1 agrees at 8 bases. CDR3 size: 14 residues. V trimming: 4 bases; J trimming: 7 bases; junction bases outside the gene matches: 6. CDR1 MNHNS and CDR2 SASEGT come from the germline V gene. The CDR3 loop reads CASSGDRGRQPQHF. The CDR3 DNA follows: TGTGCCAGCAGTGGCGACAGGGGCAGGCAGCCCCAGCATTTT.

This rearrangement joins TRBV5-6 to TRBJ2-5; 7 bases are shared with TRBD1. The germline V gene encodes CDR1 SGHDT and CDR2 YYEEEE. With V trimmed by 0 bases and J by 5 bases, 7 bases remained unmatched. The CDR3 contains 15 residues. CDR3 region: CASSLVGRGSETQYF. CDR3 nucleotides: TGTGCCAGCAGCTTGGTAGGCAGGGGGAGTGAGACCCAGTACTTC. Combining the CDR3 with reference TRBV5-6 and TRBJ2-5 gives the whole variable domain DAGVTQSPTHLIKTRGQQVTLRCSPKSGHDTVSWYQQALGQGPQFIFQYYEEEERQRGNFPDRFSGHQFPNYSSELNVNALLLGDSALYLCASSLVGRGSETQYFGPGTRLLVL.

This clone appeared once. The V gene is TRBV15, the J gene TRBJ2-1, with D hard to call. V was clipped by 6 bases and J by 8 bases, with 8 bases between them. This CDR3 is built from 11 residues. Germline-derived CDR1 and CDR2 are LNHNV and YYDKDF (reference sequence). DNA for the CDR3: TGTGCCACCAGTCTCCGGGATGAGCAGTTCTTC. Its translation: CATSLRDEQFF.

A note on this clone: Germline and junction disagree at one end, which may indicate a read error. CDR3 in DNA: TGTGCTAGCAGTCCCTCGACGAACACTGAAGCTTTCTTT. It specifies CASSPSTNTEAFF. This rearrangement joins TRBV7-7 to TRBJ1-1; D is ambiguous. The length of the CDR3 is 13 residues. The germline gives CDR1 SSHAT, CDR2 FNYEAQ (reference sequence).

The chain joins TRBV10-3 to TRBJ1-1; TRBD1 agrees at 9 bases. The CDR3 has 14 amino acids. With 6 bases clipped from V and 1 base from J, the junction kept 3 bases outside the gene matches. Per germline, CDR1 ENHRY and CDR2 SYGVKD. The CDR3, as DNA: TGTGCCATCAGCCGGACAGGGGCGAACACTGAAGCTTTCTTT. This gives the protein CAISRTGANTEAFF.

By sample share, this clone is medium-sized. V is TRBV5-1 and J is TRBJ1-4; tentative D call: TRBD1 (6 bases). Germline assignment: CDR1 SGHRS and CDR2 YFSETQ. V lost 0 bases to trimming and J lost 6 bases, with 12 bases between them. CDR3 length: 15 amino acids. CDR3 in amino acids: CASSLAQGRHEKLFF. The CDR3 DNA is TGCGCCAGCAGCTTGGCTCAGGGGAGACATGAAAAACTGTTTTTT.

The gene calls are TRBV7-2 and TRBJ2-3, with D possibly matching TRBD2 (7 bases). The V and J ends lost 1 base and 9 bases respectively, with 11 bases between them. The CDR3 length is 13 residues. CDR1 and CDR2 (germline): SGHTA, FQGNSA. The CDR3 is CASSLEGGPTQYF. The CDR3, as DNA: TGTGCCAGCAGCTTAGAGGGGGGGCCCACGCAGTATTTT.

The V and J genes are TRBV29-1 and TRBJ1-5; D call uncertain. With 7 bases removed from V and 2 bases from J, the gap between germline ends came to 12 bases. Per germline, CDR1 SQVTM and CDR2 ANQGSEA. CDR3 length: 13 amino acids. The chain's CDR3 is CSAGEGGNQPQHF. CDR3 DNA: TGCAGCGCCGGAGAGGGAGGCAATCAGCCCCAGCATTTT.

The chain joins TRBV27 to TRBJ1-1; D remains unclear. Trimming shortened V by 1 base and J by 5 bases, and 14 bases separated the two germline ends. Germline CDR1 MNHEY, CDR2 SMNVEV (reference sequence). The CDR3 consists of 15 residues. CDR3 DNA: TGTGCCAGCAGTTTATTTCCAGACTTGAGAACTGAAGCTTTCTTT. Encoded protein: CASSLFPDLRTEAFF.